A single sample gave rise to the 32 T cell receptor beta chains below, sequenced in a study of blood T cells in healthy people across ages. The use of a sample-barcoded 5' primer and a J-beta primer mix characterized a second PCR of roughly 6 to 11 cycles. TCRdb independently ran MiXCR on the 5' RACE reads; one entry per CDR3 protein. The sample consists of some 1.4 million distinct CDR3 sequences, around 39% of them appearing once. Sequenced input: blood. Receptors originate from a woman aged 18-29 years in good health.

The V gene is TRBV7-9, the J gene TRBJ1-1; no clear D. The germline CDR1 and CDR2 sequences are SEHNR and FQNEAQ (reference sequence). The CDR3 length is 13 residues. V lost 2 bases to trimming and J lost 2 bases, with 6 bases between them. The CDR3 spells CASSLNFNTEAFF. CDR3 in DNA: TGTGCCAGCAGCTTAAACTTTAACACTGAAGCTTTCTTT.

This chain connects TRBV27 to TRBJ1-1, with D possibly matching TRBD1 (6 bases). V lost 5 bases and J lost 5, with 15 bases in between. This CDR3 region has 14 residues. Per germline, CDR1 MNHEY and CDR2 SMNVEV (reference sequence). The CDR3 loop is CASSPFGGRTEAFF. CDR3 coding DNA: TGTGCCAGCAGTCCTTTCGGGGGGCGAACTGAAGCTTTCTTT.

V gene TRBV6-1 combines with J gene TRBJ1-1; D unresolved. CDR1 MNHNS and CDR2 SASEGT come from the germline V gene. CDR3 size: 13 residues. Trimming took off 10 bases at V and 2 bases at J, with 14 bases between the two ends. CDR3 nucleotides: TGTGCCACAATCCGGGTTGCCAACACTGAAGCTTTCTTT. Its protein product is CATIRVANTEAFF.

J is TRBJ2-2 and V is TRBV29-1, with D possibly TRBD1 on 5 matching bases. CDR3 length equals 13 residues. Germline V gives CDR1 SQVTM, CDR2 ANQGSEA. The V and J ends lost 3 bases and 4 bases respectively, with 9 bases between them. CDR3 sequence: CSVDDSPTGELFF. CDR3 nucleotides: TGCAGCGTTGACGACAGCCCCACCGGGGAGCTGTTTTTT.

This rearrangement joins TRBV12-3 or TRBV12-4 to TRBJ2-4; maybe TRBD1 (6 bases). This CDR3 has 15 amino acids. V was cut by 4 bases and J by 0 bases, with 10 bases left in between. The CDR3 coding sequence is TGTGCCAGCAGTTACGAGGGGGTAGCCAAAAACATTCAGTACTTC. This gives the protein CASSYEGVAKNIQYF.

V gene TRBV12-3 or TRBV12-4 combines with J gene TRBJ2-7; weak D call: TRBD1 (6 bases). The CDR3 runs to 15 residues. V lost 5 bases, J lost 5 bases, and 19 bases lay in between. CDR3: CASSPPHARGHEQYF. CDR3 nucleotide sequence: TGTGCCAGCAGTCCGCCCCACGCCAGGGGCCACGAGCAGTACTTC.

V usage is TRBV30 and J usage is TRBJ1-2; TRBD1 is a possible D gene (5 bases). The CDR3 contains 13 residues. The ends were cut back, 0 bases at V and 7 bases at J, with 12 bases in the middle. Germline lookup yields CDR1 GTSNPN and CDR2 SVGIG (reference sequence). For the CDR3, the DNA is TGTGCCTGGAGTGTCCAGGGAGTCGTTGGCTACACCTTC. Translating gives CAWSVQGVVGYTF.

V and J are TRBV6-1 and TRBJ2-2; 8 nucleotides align to TRBD1. The germline V gene has CDR1 MNHNS and CDR2 SASEGT. The J segment lost 0 bases and the V segment lost 6 bases, leaving 9 bases of the junction unmatched. The CDR3 spans 17 residues. In DNA form, the CDR3 reads TGTGCCAGCAGACGGAAAGCGACAGGGGCGAACACCGGGGAGCTGTTTTTT. Its translation: CASRRKATGANTGELFF.

This clonotype was recorded only once. The V gene is TRBV5-8, the J gene TRBJ2-7; D not resolved. Trimming stripped 6 bases from V and 0 bases from J, with 10 bases between. CDR3 size: 13 residues. Per germline, CDR1 SGHTS and CDR2 YDEGEE. In DNA, the CDR3 is TGTGCCAGCACCACCGACCACTCCTACGAGCAGTACTTC. As protein: CASTTDHSYEQYF.

The chain joins TRBV9 to TRBJ2-5; tentative D call: TRBD2 (6 bases). Germline CDR1 reads SGDLS; CDR2 reads YYNGEE. The CDR3 runs to 17 residues. Between the trimmed V and J ends, which lost 0 bases and 4 bases, there was a span of 19 bases. CDR3 sequence reads: CASSVGRGTALGETQYF. In DNA form, the CDR3 reads TGTGCCAGCAGCGTAGGTCGGGGGACTGCCCTTGGAGAGACCCAGTACTTC. The variable domain in full, with the rest retrieved from reference TRBV9 and TRBJ2-5, is DSGVTQTPKHLITATGQRVTLRCSPRSGDLSVYWYQQSLDQGLQFLIQYYNGEERAKGNILERFSAQQFPDLHSELNLSSLELGDSALYFCASSVGRGTALGETQYFGPGTRLLVL.

This clonotype was seen more than once but under ten times. The J gene is TRBJ2-1, the V gene TRBV10-3; TRBD2 matches at 12 bases. The CDR3 extends over 17 amino acids. V was clipped by 0 bases and J by 8 bases; unmatched bases: 8. Germline loops: CDR1 ENHRY, CDR2 SYGVKD. The CDR3 DNA reads TGTGCCATCAGTGAGTCGACTAGCGGGGGTTCTCGGGATGAGCAGTTCTTC. It yields the protein CAISESTSGGSRDEQFF.

This clonotype was seen a few times. The J gene is TRBJ2-1, the V gene TRBV20-1; D uncertain. Germline V CDR1 and CDR2: DFQATT, SNEGSKA (reference sequence). The CDR3 is 15 residues long. The ends were cut back, 7 bases at V and 4 bases at J, with 20 bases in the middle. This CDR3 reads CSGPSHVPDYNEQFF. The CDR3 coding sequence is TGCAGTGGCCCCTCTCACGTACCAGATTACAATGAGCAGTTCTTC.

This chain links TRBV10-3 with TRBJ2-1; 12 bases align to TRBD2. V was pared by 6 bases and J by 7 bases, with 4 bases of the junction left unmatched. The CDR3 sequence is 14 residues long. The germline CDR1 and CDR2 sequences are ENHRY and SYGVKD. CDR3 sequence (DNA): TGTGCCATCAGGTCTAGCGGGGGGGCGAATGAGCAGTTCTTC. Encoded protein: CAIRSSGGANEQFF.

This clonotype was detected ten times or more. This CDR3 reads CAISEAYEQYF. As DNA, the CDR3 is TGTGCCATCAGTGAGGCCTACGAGCAGTACTTC. This chain uses TRBV10-3 with TRBJ2-7; D unresolved. There are 11 residues in the CDR3. Per germline, CDR1 ENHRY and CDR2 SYGVKD. With 2 bases removed from V and 2 bases from J, the gap between germline ends came to 1 base.

This clonotype has a handful of counts. This chain joins TRBV6-1 and TRBJ2-2; D perhaps matches TRBD1 (5 bases). This CDR3 has 17 amino acids. CDR1 and CDR2 from the germline V gene are MNHNS and SASEGT. Trimming shortened V by 2 bases and J by 1 base, and 14 bases separated the two germline ends. The CDR3 sequence is CASSEIGRTGNTGELFF. Here the CDR3 DNA reads TGTGCCAGCAGTGAAATCGGACGCACAGGGAACACCGGGGAGCTGTTTTTT.

The CDR3: CASSFTRGGNQPQHF. Here the CDR3 DNA reads TGTGCCAGCAGTTTCACCCGGGGCGGCAATCAGCCCCAGCATTTT. The V call is TRBV12-3 or TRBV12-4, the J call TRBJ1-5; D might be TRBD1 (5 bases). CDR3 size: 15 residues. V was cut by 3 bases and J by 2 bases, with 11 bases left in between.

This clonotype was counted between two and nine times. The chain links TRBV6-6 to TRBJ2-5; TRBD2 matches 8 bases. This CDR3 region has 16 residues. Germline trimming cut 5 bases from V and 5 bases from J; bases unmatched to any gene: 13. From germline, CDR1 is MNHNY and CDR2 SVGAGI (reference sequence). CDR3 in amino acids: CASSDRTSPQRETQYF. The CDR3 DNA reads as TGTGCCAGCAGTGACCGGACTAGCCCCCAGAGGGAGACCCAGTACTTC.

The rearrangement links TRBV10-3 to TRBJ2-5; TRBD2 is a possible D gene (5 bases). The V gene lost 8 bases and the J gene lost 2 bases, with 12 bases spanning the gap. The CDR3 is 13 amino acids. CDR1 and CDR2 (germline): ENHRY, SYGVKD. Written as DNA, the CDR3 is TGTGCCATCCGAACCTCGGGGCAAGAGACCCAGTACTTC. Protein sequence: CAIRTSGQETQYF.

This clonotype was detected only a few times. This chain links TRBV10-3 with TRBJ2-3; no definite D call. The CDR3 has 13 residues. CDR1 ENHRY and CDR2 SYGVKD come from the germline V gene. With 7 bases removed from V and 0 bases from J, the gap between germline ends came to 8 bases. CDR3 nucleotide sequence: TGTGCCATCAACCCGGGTAGCACAGATACGCAGTATTTT. It codes for CAINPGSTDTQYF.

J is TRBJ2-4 and V is TRBV20-1, with TRBD2 identical over 7 bases. The end of the DNA fits TRBJ2-7 better, so the J call may be wrong. From germline, CDR1 is DFQATT and CDR2 SNEGSKA (reference sequence). The CDR3 totals 15 residues. In DNA form, the CDR3 reads TGCAGTGCTAGAGGAGAGCGGGGCCGTTCCTACGAGCAGTACTTC. This sequence encodes CSARGERGRSYEQYF.

Details on this clonotype: A much larger clone is a single base away; this may be a read error. J is TRBJ1-5 and V is TRBV28; D possibly corresponds to TRBD1 (6 bases). Germline V lookup: CDR1 MDHEN, CDR2 SYDVKM. This CDR3 contains 13 residues. V was pared by 7 bases and J by 4 bases, with 11 bases between. CDR3 amino acids: CASIQGGNQPQHF. The CDR3 DNA reads TGTGCCAGCATCCAAGGGGGGAATCAGCCCCAGCATTTT.

The CDR3 bases are TGCGCCAGCAGCTCAGCGGCTGTTGGCTACACCTTC. This gives the protein CASSSAAVGYTF. J is TRBJ1-2 and V is TRBV5-1; D is ambiguous. V lost 3 bases and J 7 bases, leaving 10 bases between the germline ends. There are 12 residues in the CDR3. Germline CDR1 and CDR2: SGHRS and YFSETQ. Drawing the rest from reference TRBV5-1 and TRBJ1-2, the complete variable domain is KAGVTQTPRYLIKTRGQQVTLSCSPISGHRSVSWYQQTPGQGLQFLFEYFSETQRNKGNFPGRFSGRQFSNSRSEMNVSTLELGDSALYLCASSSAAVGYTFGSGTRLTVV.

This clonotype appeared a few times. The rearrangement uses TRBV5-6 and TRBJ1-2, with 7 bases fitting TRBD1. The CDR3 loop spans 13 amino acids. V shed 5 bases and J 4 bases; nucleotides not matched to a gene: 5. Germline V gives CDR1 SGHDT, CDR2 YYEEEE. Written as DNA, the CDR3 is TGTGCCAGCAGACCACAGGGGAGCTATGGCTACACCTTC. Translated: CASRPQGSYGYTF.

The chain employs TRBV20-1 and TRBJ1-1, with D possibly being TRBD1 (5 bases). Trimming left V 0 bases short and J 7 bases short, with 30 bases between. The CDR3 consists of 19 residues. Germline CDR1 reads DFQATT; CDR2 reads SNEGSKA (reference sequence). The CDR3 loop is CSARDSSPLGFRLRGEAFF. The CDR3, as DNA: TGCAGTGCTAGAGACTCTAGCCCCCTTGGATTCAGGCTTAGGGGTGAAGCTTTCTTT.

This sequence joins TRBV30 and TRBJ2-1; the match to TRBD2 covers 8 bases. The CDR3 is 12 amino acids. Per germline, CDR1 GTSNPN and CDR2 SVGIG (reference sequence). The CDR3 nucleotides are TGTGCACATAGCGGGATCTACAATGAGCAGTTCTTC. As protein: CAHSGIYNEQFF. Variable domain in full (rest from reference TRBV30 and TRBJ2-1): SQTIHQWPATLVQPVGSPLSLECTVEGTSNPNLYWYRQAAGRGLQLLFYSVGIGQISSEVPQNLSASRPQDRQFILSSKKLLLSDSGFYLCAHSGIYNEQFFGPGTRLTVL.

This clonotype occurred a few times. This chain connects TRBV11-2 to TRBJ2-1, with 7 nucleotides matching TRBD1. V dropped 7 bases and J dropped 8; count of bases not matched to a gene: 14. The CDR3 totals 15 residues. CDR1 and CDR2 (germline): SGHAT, FQNNGV. The DNA of the CDR3 is TGTGCCAGCATCAGATTAAATCAAGGGGGCGATGAGCAGTTCTTC. Translating it yields CASIRLNQGGDEQFF.

CDR3 amino acids: CASTLAGGRDTQYF. DNA of the CDR3: TGTGCCAGTACGCTAGCGGGGGGCAGGGATACGCAGTATTTT. This chain links TRBV5-4 with TRBJ2-3, with 11 bases that match TRBD2. J gave up 6 bases and V 8 bases, and 8 bases lay outside the gene matches. The CDR3 is made up of 14 amino acids. Germline CDR1 SGHNT, CDR2 YYREEE (reference sequence).

This clonotype was seen only a few times. The chain is built from TRBV28 and TRBJ2-7, with a weak D call TRBD1 (7 bases). V lost 7 bases to trimming and J lost 2 bases, with 15 bases between them. This CDR3 spans 14 amino acids. CDR1 and CDR2 (germline): MDHEN, SYDVKM. In nucleotides, the CDR3 is TGTGCCAGCACCCAGGGGGGCGGTACCTACGAGCAGTACTTC. Amino acids: CASTQGGGTYEQYF.

Points on this clonotype: Germline is not matched at one junction end, which may reflect a read error. The chain couples TRBV28 to TRBJ1-2; D may be TRBD1 (5 bases). The CDR3 consists of 18 residues. Germline V CDR1 and CDR2: MDHEN, SYDVKM. The CDR3 region is CAGSKGTLPLLTEYGYTF. The DNA of the CDR3 is TGTGCCGGCAGTAAAGGGACGCTCCCCTTACTAACTGAATATGGCTACACCTTC.

V is TRBV6-6 and J is TRBJ2-1; perhaps TRBD2 as D (6 bases). V shed 7 bases and J shed 6 bases, with 10 bases lying between them. This CDR3 contains 12 residues. The germline CDR1 and CDR2 sequences are MNHNY and SVGAGI (reference sequence). The CDR3 DNA reads TGTGCCAGCACGAGTAGCGGCAATGAGCAGTTCTTC. As protein: CASTSSGNEQFF.

The chain employs TRBV7-2 and TRBJ2-7, with D perhaps assigned TRBD1 or TRBD2 (5 bases each). Germline lookup yields CDR1 SGHTA and CDR2 FQGNSA. The V end was cut by 3 bases, the J end by 9 bases, with 15 bases between. The CDR3 extends over 13 amino acids. The CDR3 coding sequence is TGTGCCAGCAGCTTCGAGGGGTTCACCGGGCAGTACTTC. Protein product: CASSFEGFTGQYF.

A few counts support this clonotype. This rearrangement joins TRBV6-1 to TRBJ2-4; D is unresolved. With the DNA end fitting TRBJ2-7 better, the J assignment may be wrong. The CDR3 covers 13 residues. Germline lookup yields CDR1 MNHNS and CDR2 SASEGT. CDR3 amino acids: CASSEIPFYEQYF. The CDR3 DNA is TGTGCCAGCAGTGAAATACCGTTTTACGAGCAGTACTTC.